Presented here are 26 T cell receptor beta chains from one specimen sequenced in a study of blood T cell repertoires in COVID-19. The method was immunoSEQ multiplex PCR; TCRdb's version includes in-frame clones alone and lacks a portion of them. The profile shows roughly 150,000 clones, 65% to 90% of them singletons. Sequencing was done on a sample of peripheral blood. The receptor source for this set is a woman aged 45-59 years with acute or convalescent COVID-19.

The chain couples TRBV28 to TRBJ2-1, with 7 bases identical to TRBD2. Germline trimming cut 5 bases from V and 4 bases from J; bases unmatched to any gene: 8. The CDR3 consists of 15 residues. CDR1 and CDR2 from the germline V gene are MDHEN and SYDVKM. This CDR3 is CASSDLGGDYNEQFF. The CDR3 nucleotides are TGTGCCAGCAGTGACCTGGGGGGGGATTACAATGAGCAGTTCTTC.

The rearrangement uses TRBV6-6 and TRBJ2-3, with a possible D match to TRBD1 (5 bases). V was cut by 7 bases and J by 3 bases, with 20 bases left in between. CDR3 length equals 16 residues. Per germline, CDR1 MNHNY and CDR2 SVGAGI (reference sequence). The CDR3 loop is CASTWGQVARTDTQYF. CDR3 coding DNA: TGTGCCAGCACTTGGGGCCAGGTGGCGAGGACAGATACGCAGTATTTT.

The genes are TRBV19 and TRBJ2-5; D is unclear. The CDR3 loop spans 13 amino acids. Germline V lookup: CDR1 LNHDA, CDR2 SQIVND (reference sequence). Trimming took 3 bases from V and 5 from J, leaving 10 bases between them. CDR3 DNA sequence: TGTGCCAGTAGTATCGGCAGCGTGGAGACCCAGTACTTC. It yields the protein CASSIGSVETQYF. The full variable domain, completed using reference TRBV19 and TRBJ2-5, is DGGITQSPKYLFRKEGQNVTLSCEQNLNHDAMYWYRQDPGQGLRLIYYSQIVNDFQKGDIAEGYSVSREKKESFPLTVTSAQKNPTAFYLCASSIGSVETQYFGPGTRLLVL.

V gene TRBV6-5 combines with J gene TRBJ1-2, with D unresolved. From germline, CDR1 is MNHEY and CDR2 SVGAGI. Deletions cut 2 bases from V and 0 bases from J, with 10 bases between. The length of the CDR3 is 15 residues. As DNA, the CDR3 is TGTGCCAGCAGTTACGCCTTAGCTACTAACTATGGCTACACCTTC. Its protein is CASSYALATNYGYTF.

DNA of the CDR3: TGTGCTTCAGGGGTGATGAATGGGGAGACCCAGTACTTC. Translating it yields CASGVMNGETQYF. The chain recombines TRBV19 with TRBJ2-5; D is perhaps TRBD1 (6 bases). The CDR3 covers 13 residues. In germline, CDR1 is LNHDA, CDR2 SQIVND (reference sequence).

The chain carries TRBV2 and TRBJ1-2, with D possibly being TRBD1 (5 bases). The CDR3 is made up of 12 amino acids. V dropped 4 bases and J dropped 8 bases, with 11 bases sitting between them. Germline V lookup: CDR1 SNHLY, CDR2 FYNNEI. CDR3 coding DNA: TGTGCCAGCAGTGGGGCAGGGAAGGGCTACACCTTC. This translates into CASSGAGKGYTF. Complete variable domain (other parts from reference TRBV2 and TRBJ1-2): EPEVTQTPSHQVTQMGQEVILRCVPISNHLYFYWYRQILGQKVEFLVSFYNNEISEKSEIFDDQFSVERPDGSNFTLKIRSTKLEDSAMYFCASSGAGKGYTFGSGTRLTVV.

This rearrangement joins TRBV7-3 to TRBJ2-5; TRBD2 matches 7 bases. The junction had 11 bases not matched to a gene; V was cut back by 5 bases and J by 5 bases. From germline, CDR1 is SGHTA and CDR2 FQGTGA. The CDR3 is 15 residues long. This CDR3 reads CASSPMGGVRETQYF. The CDR3 DNA follows: TGTGCCAGCAGCCCGATGGGGGGGGTCCGGGAGACCCAGTACTTC.

The chain employs TRBV5-6 and TRBJ2-1, with a weak D call TRBD1 (5 bases). CDR3 size: 15 residues. Germline V gives CDR1 SGHDT, CDR2 YYEEEE. The V and J ends lost 3 bases and 0 bases respectively, with 10 bases between them. The CDR3 nucleotides are TGTGCCAGCAGCTACAGGACGGTCTCCTACAATGAGCAGTTCTTC. It is translated as CASSYRTVSYNEQFF.

The sample holds a few counts of this clone. The CDR3 DNA follows: TGTGCCAGCTCACCGGACATTTACTCTGGAAACACCATATATTTT. The encoded protein is CASSPDIYSGNTIYF. The chain combines TRBV18 with TRBJ1-3; D possibly corresponds to TRBD1 (5 bases). Germline V gene sequence: CDR1 KGHSH, CDR2 LQKENI. V lost 3 bases and J 0 bases, leaving 9 bases between the germline ends. The CDR3 length is 15 residues.

The genes are TRBV7-3 and TRBJ2-1; 11 bases are a match to TRBD2. The germline V gene encodes CDR1 SGHTA and CDR2 FQGTGA. After removal of 2 bases from V and 6 bases from J, the junction contained 12 bases not matched to a gene. The CDR3 length is 18 residues. The CDR3 DNA reads as TGTGCCAGCAGCTTATATGGGGAAATGACTAGCGGGGTCAATGAGCAGTTCTTC. Translation: CASSLYGEMTSGVNEQFF.

The chain joins TRBV28 to TRBJ1-1; D is undetermined. Trimming removed 6 bases at V and 0 bases at J, with 11 bases between. The CDR3 runs to 14 residues. Germline V lookup: CDR1 MDHEN, CDR2 SYDVKM. The CDR3 DNA is TGTGCCAGCAGCCCCTCCTCTATGAACACTGAAGCTTTCTTT. This gives the protein CASSPSSMNTEAFF.

This clone was observed a single time. The CDR3 DNA is TGTGCCAGCAGGAGGACAGGCGAGCAGTACTTC. This sequence encodes CASRRTGEQYF. The chain links TRBV12-3 or TRBV12-4 to TRBJ2-7, with 7 bases that match TRBD1. The CDR3 consists of 11 residues. After removal of 6 bases from V and 6 bases from J, the junction contained 2 bases not matched to a gene.

This chain uses TRBV19 with TRBJ1-2, with no clear D. The V and J ends lost 1 base and 2 bases respectively, with 17 bases between them. The CDR3 length is 17 residues. Germline loops: CDR1 LNHDA, CDR2 SQIVND (reference sequence). DNA for the CDR3: TGTGCCAGTAGTATAGTCACATCCCAGACACGGAACTATGGCTACACCTTC. Translation: CASSIVTSQTRNYGYTF.

The chain employs TRBV5-5 and TRBJ1-1, with unresolved D. Looked up from germline, CDR1 is SGHKS and CDR2 is YYEKEE (reference sequence). There are 15 residues in the CDR3. The V end was cut by 4 bases, the J end by 0 bases, with 13 bases between. The CDR3 sequence: CASSPGPGMNTEAFF. CDR3 sequence (DNA): TGTGCCAGCAGCCCCGGACCCGGGATGAACACTGAAGCTTTCTTT.

The gene calls are TRBV7-2 and TRBJ1-2; 8 positions match TRBD1. Germline CDR1 SGHTA, CDR2 FQGNSA. Unmatched junction bases numbered 7, after V lost 6 bases and J lost 4 bases. The CDR3 has 14 residues. CDR3 loop: CASSASTGVYGYTF. DNA for the CDR3: TGTGCCAGCAGTGCATCGACAGGGGTCTATGGCTACACCTTC.

The V and J genes are TRBV28 and TRBJ1-2, with a possible D match to TRBD1 (5 bases). V was shortened by 6 bases and J by 3 bases, with 17 bases between the two germline ends. Germline-derived CDR1 and CDR2 are MDHEN and SYDVKM. The CDR3 is made up of 15 amino acids. CDR3 in DNA: TGTGCCAGCAGCATCCCTGGGGGGAGGGACTATGGCTACACCTTC. Its translation: CASSIPGGRDYGYTF.

The chain recombines TRBV24-1 with TRBJ2-2; maybe TRBD2 (5 bases). With 5 bases removed from V and 7 bases from J, the gap between germline ends came to 19 bases. The CDR3 sequence is 16 residues long. CDR1 is KGHDR, CDR2 SFDVKD, per germline. CDR3 region: CATSGPTGSSGGELFF. In DNA form, the CDR3 reads TGTGCCACCAGTGGCCCTACGGGGAGTTCGGGCGGGGAGCTGTTTTTT.

This chain uses TRBV18 with TRBJ1-5, with 9 bases that match TRBD1. The CDR3 consists of 15 residues. The ends lost 4 bases at V and 3 bases at J; junction bases unmatched: 4. The germline CDR1 and CDR2 sequences are KGHSH and LQKENI. CDR3 DNA: TGTGCCAGCTCACAGGGGACAGGGAACAATCAGCCCCAGCATTTT. The encoded protein is CASSQGTGNNQPQHF.

This chain joins TRBV4-2 and TRBJ2-5; 7 nucleotides match TRBD1. The CDR3 totals 15 residues. V was pared by 5 bases and J by 4 bases, with 10 bases of the junction left unmatched. Per the germline V gene, CDR1 is LGHNA and CDR2 is YNFKEQ. CDR3 bases: TGTGCCAGCAGCGAAAAGGGGGCTGGGCGAGAGACCCAGTACTTC. Its translation is CASSEKGAGRETQYF.

This chain connects TRBV10-3 to TRBJ1-1, with D maybe TRBD1 (5 bases). CDR3 length: 13 residues. CDR1 and CDR2 from the germline V gene are ENHRY and SYGVKD. Trimming cost V 2 bases and J 6 bases, with 10 bases left between them. This CDR3 is CAISEGGTAEAFF. DNA of the CDR3: TGTGCCATCAGTGAGGGAGGGACCGCTGAAGCTTTCTTT.

This clone was picked up one time. The chain combines TRBV7-6 with TRBJ2-2; D is ambiguous. This CDR3 comprises 14 residues. Germline V CDR1 and CDR2: SGHVS, FNYEAQ. Trimming removed 2 bases at V and 3 bases at J, with 7 bases between. The CDR3 is CASSLPPHTGELFF. CDR3 coding DNA: TGTGCCAGCAGCTTACCCCCTCACACCGGGGAGCTGTTTTTT. Together with reference TRBV7-6 and TRBJ2-2, the CDR3 gives the full variable domain: GAGVSQSPRYKVTKRGQDVALRCDPISGHVSLYWYRQALGQGPEFLTYFNYEAQQDKSGLPNDRFSAERPEGSISTLTIQRTEQRDSAMYRCASSLPPHTGELFFGEGSRLTVL.

This clone has a handful of counts. This chain links TRBV5-1 with TRBJ2-2, with TRBD1 identical over 10 bases. Germline CDR1 reads SGHRS; CDR2 reads YFSETQ. The CDR3 has 16 amino acids. The V segment lost 3 bases and the J segment 4 bases; nucleotides outside the gene matches: 6. The CDR3 DNA reads as TGCGCCAGCAGCTGGGGACAGGGGCGTCGCACCGGGGAGCTGTTTTTT. Translating gives CASSWGQGRRTGELFF.

The genes are TRBV11-2 and TRBJ1-1, with 7 nucleotides matching TRBD1. With 5 bases clipped from V and 4 bases from J, the junction kept 4 bases outside the gene matches. The CDR3 runs to 13 residues. Germline CDR1 reads SGHAT; CDR2 reads FQNNGV. For the CDR3, the DNA is TGTGCCAGCAGCGAGACAGGGACCACTGAAGCTTTCTTT. Translated: CASSETGTTEAFF.

The genes are TRBV6-5 and TRBJ1-1; D may be TRBD1 (5 bases). Germline assignment: CDR1 MNHEY and CDR2 SVGAGI. This CDR3 has 15 amino acids. V gave up 2 bases and J gave up 7 bases, with 17 bases separating them. The CDR3 here is CASSYNRLLTGEAFF. CDR3 coding DNA: TGTGCCAGCAGTTACAACAGGCTCCTAACGGGTGAAGCTTTCTTT.

The chain couples TRBV19 to TRBJ2-1; 8 nucleotides line up with TRBD2. The CDR3 sequence is 15 residues long. The V segment lost 1 base and the J segment 2 bases; nucleotides outside the gene matches: 1. Germline V gene lookup returns CDR1 LNHDA and CDR2 SQIVND (reference sequence). The CDR3 spells CASSIGGLAYNEQFF. The CDR3 nucleotides are TGTGCCAGTAGTATAGGGGGACTAGCCTACAATGAGCAGTTCTTC.

J is TRBJ1-1 and V is TRBV11-2; no clear D gene. Germline V gives CDR1 SGHAT, CDR2 FQNNGV. The CDR3 is made up of 15 amino acids. Deletions cut 5 bases from V and 0 bases from J, with 13 bases between. The CDR3 sequence is CASSPRGSMNTEAFF. CDR3 DNA sequence: TGTGCCAGCAGCCCCCGGGGAAGTATGAACACTGAAGCTTTCTTT.